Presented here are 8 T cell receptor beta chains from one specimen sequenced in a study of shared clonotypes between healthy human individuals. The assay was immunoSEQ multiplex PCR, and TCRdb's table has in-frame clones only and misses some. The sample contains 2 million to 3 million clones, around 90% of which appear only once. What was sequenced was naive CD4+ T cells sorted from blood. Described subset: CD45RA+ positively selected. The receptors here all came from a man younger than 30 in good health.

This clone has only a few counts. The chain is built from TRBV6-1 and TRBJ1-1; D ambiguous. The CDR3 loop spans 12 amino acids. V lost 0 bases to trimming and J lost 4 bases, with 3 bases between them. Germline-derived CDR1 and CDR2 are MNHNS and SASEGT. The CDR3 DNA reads TGTGCCAGCAGTGAAGCTCCCACTGAAGCTTTCTTT. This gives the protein CASSEAPTEAFF.

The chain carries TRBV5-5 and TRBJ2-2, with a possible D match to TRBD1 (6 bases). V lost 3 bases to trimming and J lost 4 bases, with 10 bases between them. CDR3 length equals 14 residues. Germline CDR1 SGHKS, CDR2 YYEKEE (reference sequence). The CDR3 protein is CASSWTVITGELFF. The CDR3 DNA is TGTGCCAGCAGCTGGACAGTCATCACCGGGGAGCTGTTTTTT.

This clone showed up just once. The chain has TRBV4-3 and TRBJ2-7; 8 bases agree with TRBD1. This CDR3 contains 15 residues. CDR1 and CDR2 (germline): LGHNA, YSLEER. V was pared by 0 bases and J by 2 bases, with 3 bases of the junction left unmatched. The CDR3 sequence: CASSQETGATYEQYF. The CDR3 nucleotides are TGCGCCAGCAGCCAAGAGACAGGGGCCACCTACGAGCAGTACTTC.

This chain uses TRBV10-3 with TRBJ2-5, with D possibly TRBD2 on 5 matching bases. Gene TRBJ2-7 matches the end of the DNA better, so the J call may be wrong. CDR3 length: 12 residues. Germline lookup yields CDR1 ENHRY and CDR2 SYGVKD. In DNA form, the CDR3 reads TGTGCCATCAGTGTTGGCGGGCCCGAGCAGTACTTC. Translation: CAISVGGPEQYF.

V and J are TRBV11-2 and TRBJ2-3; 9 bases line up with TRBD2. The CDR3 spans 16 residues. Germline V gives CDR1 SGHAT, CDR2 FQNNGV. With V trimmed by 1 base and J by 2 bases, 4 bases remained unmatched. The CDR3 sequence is CASSLVAGGVTDTQYF. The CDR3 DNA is TGTGCCAGCAGCTTAGTGGCGGGAGGGGTCACAGATACGCAGTATTTT.

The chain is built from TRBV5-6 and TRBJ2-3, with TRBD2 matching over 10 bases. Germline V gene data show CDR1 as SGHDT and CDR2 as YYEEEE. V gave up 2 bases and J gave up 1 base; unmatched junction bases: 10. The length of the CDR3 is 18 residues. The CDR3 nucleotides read TGTGCCAGCAGCTTCCCAAGCGGGGGGGCCGGGGGCACAGATACGCAGTATTTT. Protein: CASSFPSGGAGGTDTQYF.

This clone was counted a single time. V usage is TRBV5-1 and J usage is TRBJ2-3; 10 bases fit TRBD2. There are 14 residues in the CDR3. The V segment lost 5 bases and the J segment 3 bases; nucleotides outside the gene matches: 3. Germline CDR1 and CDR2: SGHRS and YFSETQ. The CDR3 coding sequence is TGCGCCAGCAGATATAGCGGGGGGACAGATACGCAGTATTTT. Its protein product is CASRYSGGTDTQYF.

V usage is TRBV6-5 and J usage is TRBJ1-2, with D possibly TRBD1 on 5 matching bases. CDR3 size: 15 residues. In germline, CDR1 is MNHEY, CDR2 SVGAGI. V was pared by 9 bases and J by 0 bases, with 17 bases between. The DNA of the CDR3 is TGTGCCAGTCTCCCGACAGTCACCTCTAACTATGGCTACACCTTC. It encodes CASLPTVTSNYGYTF.